This TCR beta chain was documented in a study of cytomegalovirus exposure and HLA in healthy donors. Broader study findings: Cytomegalovirus status was reportedly diagnosed by the classifier with high specificity and sensitivity. An apparent linkage of common viral pathogens to several of the most significant clusters emerged in a later analysis. By a later analysis, the bulk of CMV-associated TCR beta chains appeared HLA-restricted.

The table lists this clone with a count of one. Its matching antigen is unknown. Germline values: CDR1 MGHRA, CDR2 YSYEKL. The CDR3 has 17 residues. Trimming pared 3 bases from V and 0 bases from J, leaving 17 bases between. The PCR used 60 Vbeta and 13 Jbeta primers. In the original processing: There were about 88 million unique TCR beta chains by a later count, and some 12 million of them were shared. This table comes from immunoSEQ multiplex PCR, and its TCRdb copy is limited to in-frame clones, with some not included. V and J calls and clone size are as listed in that table; D and trimming were resolved from the DNA. The sample has 150,000 to 200,000 clones, almost 85% seen once.

The chain employs TRBV4-1 and TRBJ1-1; D is possibly TRBD1 (6 bases). Sequencing used PBMCs. The receptor's source is a boy aged 2 to 10 in good health and CMV-seronegative. The CDR3: CASSHGGAANMNTEAFF. The CDR3 coding sequence is TGCGCCAGCAGCCATGGGGGGGCGGCTAACATGAACACTGAAGCTTTCTTT.